The 9 T cell receptor beta chains listed next were all sequenced from one sample in a study of blood T cell repertoires in COVID-19. The method was immunoSEQ multiplex PCR; TCRdb's version includes in-frame clones alone and lacks a portion of them. The top ten clones hold around 6.5% of a sample with about 50,000 clones, 75% to 95% of them seen once. Sequences were obtained from peripheral blood. The source is a man aged 50 or older with active COVID-19.

V usage is TRBV6-4 and J usage is TRBJ2-1; D possibly corresponds to TRBD1 (7 bases). Germline lookup yields CDR1 MRHNA and CDR2 SNTAGT. The V end lost 3 bases, the J end lost 9 bases, and 15 bases lay between the germline ends. CDR3 length: 14 amino acids. CDR3 sequence reads: CASSEGGTESEQFF. The CDR3 coding sequence is TGTGCCAGCAGTGAAGGAGGGACAGAGAGTGAGCAGTTCTTC.

This CDR3 reads CASSFEASGGWEQYF. For the CDR3, the DNA is TGTGCCAGCAGTTTTGAAGCTAGCGGGGGTTGGGAGCAGTACTTC. J is TRBJ2-7 and V is TRBV27; 10 positions match TRBD2. Per the germline V gene, CDR1 is MNHEY and CDR2 is SMNVEV (reference sequence). This CDR3 is 15 amino acids long. Trimming removed 3 bases from V and 7 bases from J; junction bases left unmatched: 9.

The V and J genes are TRBV21-1 and TRBJ2-1; the table assigns TRBD1, which was not confirmed against the DNA. TRBV21-1 is labeled a pseudogene. CDR3 length: 14 amino acids. CDR3 loop: CASSKGQGNNEQFF. The CDR3 DNA reads TGTGCCAGCAGCAAGGGACAGGGTAACAATGAGCAGTTCTTC.

The chain joins TRBV19 to TRBJ1-5; 10 bases align to TRBD1. Germline lookup yields CDR1 LNHDA and CDR2 SQIVND (reference sequence). This CDR3 is built from 16 residues. Trimming cost V 4 bases and J 7 bases; bases outside gene matches: 10. This CDR3 reads CASSTTGTGDRQPQHF. CDR3 nucleotides: TGTGCCAGTAGTACGACCGGGACAGGGGACCGACAGCCCCAGCATTTT.

The rearrangement links TRBV4-3 to TRBJ2-7; D is possibly TRBD1 (6 bases). The germline gives CDR1 LGHNA, CDR2 YSLEER. This CDR3 contains 14 residues. Between the trimmed V and J ends, which lost 4 bases and 3 bases, there was a span of 13 bases. The CDR3 protein is CASSLTLQGYEQYF. The DNA of the CDR3 is TGCGCCAGCAGCCTAACCCTACAGGGCTACGAGCAGTACTTC.

This clone was seen just once. This chain joins TRBV18 and TRBJ1-2; D is ambiguous. Trimming shortened V by 3 bases and J by 4 bases, and 15 bases separated the two germline ends. The V gene's germline CDR1 is KGHSH and CDR2 LQKENI. The CDR3 contains 15 residues. This CDR3 is CASSPQALVGYGYTF. The CDR3 nucleotides read TGTGCCAGCTCACCTCAAGCGTTGGTAGGCTATGGCTACACCTTC.

The gene calls are TRBV6-5 and TRBJ1-2; 7 nucleotides line up with TRBD1. The CDR3 contains 14 residues. Per germline, CDR1 MNHEY and CDR2 SVGAGI. Trimming removed 11 bases from V and 3 bases from J; junction bases left unmatched: 12. The CDR3 reads CAVRTGVLYYGYTF. In DNA form, the CDR3 reads TGTGCCGTCCGTACAGGGGTGCTGTACTATGGCTACACCTTC.

The chain carries TRBV10-2 and TRBJ2-1; 7 nucleotides match TRBD2. Per germline, CDR1 WSHSY and CDR2 SAAADI. CDR3 length: 15 amino acids. With V trimmed by 4 bases and J by 8 bases, 11 bases remained unmatched. The CDR3 DNA follows: TGCGCCAGCAGTGCAGACGGGAGGAGGCAGTATGAGCAGTTCTTC. It is translated as CASSADGRRQYEQFF.

The CDR3 DNA is TGTGCCAGCACCAGACCATCCCGGGCCTACAATGAGCAGTTCTTC. Translated, it gives CASTRPSRAYNEQFF. The chain couples TRBV3-1 (or the pseudogene TRBV3-2) to TRBJ2-1, with D hard to call. CDR1 and CDR2 (germline): LGHDT, YNNKEL (reference sequence). The CDR3 has 15 amino acids. The ends were cut back, 7 bases at V and 2 bases at J, with 15 bases in the middle.